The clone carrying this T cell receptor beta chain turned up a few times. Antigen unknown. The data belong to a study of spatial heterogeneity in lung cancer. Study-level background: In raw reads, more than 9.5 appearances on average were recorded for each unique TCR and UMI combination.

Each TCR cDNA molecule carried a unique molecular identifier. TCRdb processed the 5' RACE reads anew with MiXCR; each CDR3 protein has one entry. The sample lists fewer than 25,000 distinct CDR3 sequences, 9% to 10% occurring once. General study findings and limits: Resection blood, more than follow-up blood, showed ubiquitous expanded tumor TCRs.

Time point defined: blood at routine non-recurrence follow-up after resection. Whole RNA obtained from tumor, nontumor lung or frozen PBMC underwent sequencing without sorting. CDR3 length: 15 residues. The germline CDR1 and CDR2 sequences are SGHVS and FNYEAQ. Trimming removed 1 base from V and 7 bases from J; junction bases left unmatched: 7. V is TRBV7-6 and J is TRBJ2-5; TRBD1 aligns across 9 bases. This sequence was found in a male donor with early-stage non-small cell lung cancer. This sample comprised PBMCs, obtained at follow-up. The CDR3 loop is CASSLDTGGLGTQYF. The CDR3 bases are TGTGCCAGCAGCTTAGATACAGGGGGCCTGGGGACCCAGTACTTC.